This TCR beta chain originates from a study of control samples from healthy donors and cancer patients. CDR3 length: 14 residues. CDR1 is KGHDR and CDR2 is SFDVKD in the germline V gene. V was clipped by 2 bases and J by 4 bases, with 8 bases between them. Sequenced by immunoSEQ multiplex PCR; TCRdb stores in-frame clones only, minus some. The repertoire has approximately 170,000 clones, roughly 90% of them found once; the top ten carry 0.68%. This chain links TRBV24-1 with TRBJ1-5; no definite D call. The sequenced material came from blood. The TCR was taken from a woman younger than 45 in good health. CDR3 protein: CATSDSRRNQPQHF. The CDR3, as DNA: TGTGCCACCAGTGATTCCAGGCGGAATCAGCCCCAGCATTTT.